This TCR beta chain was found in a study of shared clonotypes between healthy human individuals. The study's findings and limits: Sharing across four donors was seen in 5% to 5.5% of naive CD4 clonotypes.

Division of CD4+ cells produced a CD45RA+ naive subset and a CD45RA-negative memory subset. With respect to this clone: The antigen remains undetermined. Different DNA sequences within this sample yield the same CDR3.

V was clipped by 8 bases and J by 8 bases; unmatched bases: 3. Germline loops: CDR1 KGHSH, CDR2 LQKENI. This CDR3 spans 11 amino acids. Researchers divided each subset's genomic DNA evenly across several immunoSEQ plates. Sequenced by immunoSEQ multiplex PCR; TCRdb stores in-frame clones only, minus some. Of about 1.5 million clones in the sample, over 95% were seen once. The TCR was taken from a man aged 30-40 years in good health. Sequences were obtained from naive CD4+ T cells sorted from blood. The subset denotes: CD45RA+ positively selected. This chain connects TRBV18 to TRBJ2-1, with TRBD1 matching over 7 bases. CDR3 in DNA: TGTGCCAGCAGCCAGGGGGATGAGCAGTTCTTC. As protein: CASSQGDEQFF.